A selection of T cell receptor beta chains follows, all from one sample in a study of blood T cells in healthy people across ages. MiXCR, run by TCRdb on the 5' RACE reads, gives a single entry per CDR3 protein. The sample holds 780,000 or so distinct CDR3 sequences, about 55% seen once. Sequencing was done on a sample of blood. The receptors originated from a man older than 75 in good health. Both conserved end residues are part of each CDR3. Fields, in order: V gene, J gene, D gene, clone size, CDR3 DNA, CDR3 protein. The D gene is left open where the match is weak. Size is stated for part of the rows, as once, few or many counts, or as a class when the clone is expanded.

TRBV20-1,TRBJ2-3,TRBD2,-,TGCAGTGCTAGAGTGGGGGGGGATACGCAGTATTTT,CSARVGGDTQYF
TRBV7-6,TRBJ2-5,-,-,TGTGCCAGCAGCTTAGCAAGCGCGTCAGCTCAAGAGACCCAGTACTTC,CASSLASASAQETQYF
TRBV20-1,TRBJ2-1,TRBD2,-,TGCAGTGCTAGAGGCCCAGCGGGAGTACCGTTCTTC,CSARGPAGVPFF
TRBV12-3/TRBV12-4,TRBJ1-1,-,few,TGTGCCAGCACCGACCCGGTGTTGGGTGAAGCTTTCTTT,CASTDPVLGEAFF
TRBV30,TRBJ1-6,-,-,TGTGCCACGGCTCGAGGCAGGGAATATTCACCCCTCCACTTT,CATARGREYSPLHF
TRBV5-1,TRBJ2-5,-,-,TGCGCCAGCAGCTTGGAGGCAGGTTCAGGGACCCAGTACTTC,CASSLEAGSGTQYF
TRBV10-3,TRBJ2-6,TRBD1,-,TGTGCCACGACAGGGGGGACAGGGGCCAACGTCCTGACTTTC,CATTGGTGANVLTF
TRBV6-5,TRBJ2-6,-,-,TGTGCCACCCTCGGCTCATGGGACTCTGGGGCCAACGTCCTGACTTTC,CATLGSWDSGANVLTF
TRBV9,TRBJ1-2,TRBD1,few,TGTGCCAGCAGTACTACTAGACAGGGGGCGAGCGGCTACACCTTC,CASSTTRQGASGYTF
TRBV4-1,TRBJ1-2,-,few,TGCGCCAGCAGCCACCCTATCGGAAGCCCAGAAAACTATGGCTACACCTTC,CASSHPIGSPENYGYTF
TRBV5-5,TRBJ2-7,-,-,TGTGCCAGCAGCTTGGCCATGGGCTACTCCTACGAGCAGTACTTC,CASSLAMGYSYEQYF
TRBV10-3,TRBJ1-2,-,-,TGTGCCATCAGTGAGTCTGAGTGGGGCTACACCTTC,CAISESEWGYTF